A single sample is the source of the 18 T cell receptor beta chains below, sequenced in a study of blood T cell repertoires in COVID-19. Libraries were prepared by immunoSEQ multiplex PCR; TCRdb keeps only in-frame clonotypes and omits some of them. The sample includes about 300,000 clones, about nine tenths of them seen just once. Sequencing input: peripheral blood. The receptors were sampled from a man between 18 and 35 years old with active or convalescent COVID-19.

V gene TRBV28 combines with J gene TRBJ2-7; TRBD2 aligns across 13 bases. Germline loops: CDR1 MDHEN, CDR2 SYDVKM. CDR3 length: 17 amino acids. V lost 5 bases, J lost 2 bases, and 9 bases stayed unmatched. The CDR3 sequence: CASSHYSTSGRAYEQYF. Here the CDR3 DNA reads TGTGCCAGCAGTCACTACTCAACTAGCGGGAGGGCCTACGAGCAGTACTTC. Full variable domain (outside the CDR3, taken from reference TRBV28 and TRBJ2-7): DVKVTQSSRYLVKRTGEKVFLECVQDMDHENMFWYRQDPGLGLRLIYFSYDVKMKEKGDIPEGYSVSREKKERFSLILESASTNQTSMYLCASSHYSTSGRAYEQYFGPGTRLTVT.

The V gene is TRBV7-2, the J gene TRBJ2-5; 9 nucleotides line up with TRBD1. Germline-derived CDR1 and CDR2 are SGHTA and FQGNSA. The CDR3 totals 14 residues. J lost 5 bases, V lost 5 bases, and 6 bases had no gene match. The CDR3 DNA follows: TGTGCCAGCAGCGCCAACAGGGGGCGGGAGACCCAGTACTTC. Protein: CASSANRGRETQYF.

The J gene is TRBJ1-1, the V gene TRBV10-2, with TRBD1 as a possible D gene (5 bases). Trimming pared 6 bases from V and 0 bases from J, leaving 11 bases between. The length of the CDR3 is 14 residues. Germline V gene sequence: CDR1 WSHSY, CDR2 SAAADI. CDR3 nucleotide sequence: TGCGCCAGCAGATCGCAGGGCTTGAACACTGAAGCTTTCTTT. Translation gives CASRSQGLNTEAFF.

The rearrangement links TRBV19 to TRBJ1-2; TRBD1 matches at 8 bases. The CDR3 loop spans 14 amino acids. Germline assignment: CDR1 LNHDA and CDR2 SQIVND (reference sequence). J was trimmed by 3 bases and V by 5 bases; bases with no gene match: 5. The CDR3 spells CASSSRDRYYGYTF. The CDR3, as DNA: TGTGCCAGTAGTTCGAGGGACAGGTACTATGGCTACACCTTC.

The CDR3 protein is CASSRMTSGASNEQFF. CDR3 DNA sequence: TGTGCCAGCAGCCGTATGACTAGCGGGGCCTCGAATGAGCAGTTCTTC. The rearrangement uses TRBV7-7 and TRBJ2-1; TRBD2 agrees at 11 bases. The V gene's germline CDR1 is SSHAT and CDR2 FNYEAQ (reference sequence). V shed 5 bases and J 7 bases; nucleotides not matched to a gene: 10. The CDR3 has 16 amino acids.

The rearrangement uses TRBV2 and TRBJ2-1, with D possibly being TRBD2 (6 bases). Per the germline V gene, CDR1 is SNHLY and CDR2 is FYNNEI. The germline V and J ends were trimmed by 3 bases and 10 bases, with 7 bases remaining between them. The CDR3 covers 11 residues. The CDR3 reads CASSEDYEQFF. For the CDR3, the DNA is TGTGCCAGCAGTGAGGACTACGAGCAGTTCTTC. Full variable domain (rest looked up from reference TRBV2 and TRBJ2-1): EPEVTQTPSHQVTQMGQEVILRCVPISNHLYFYWYRQILGQKVEFLVSFYNNEISEKSEIFDDQFSVERPDGSNFTLKIRSTKLEDSAMYFCASSEDYEQFFGPGTRLTVL.

The chain joins TRBV28 to TRBJ1-1, with D hard to call. Trimming left V 3 bases short and J 2 bases short, with 10 bases between. The CDR3 loop spans 14 amino acids. Germline V gene sequence: CDR1 MDHEN, CDR2 SYDVKM. This chain's CDR3 is CASSFFLRNTEAFF. The CDR3 DNA reads as TGTGCCAGCAGTTTTTTTTTGAGAAACACTGAAGCTTTCTTT.

This clone has just one count. The gene calls are TRBV9 and TRBJ2-7, with D possibly matching TRBD1 (5 bases). The V end was cut by 0 bases, the J end by 6 bases, with 13 bases between. The CDR3 is 14 residues long. Germline V gene lookup returns CDR1 SGDLS and CDR2 YYNGEE. CDR3 DNA sequence: TGTGCCAGCAGCGTAGGAGACAGTAATGCCGAGCAGTACTTC. It encodes CASSVGDSNAEQYF.

This sequence joins TRBV27 and TRBJ1-5; D possibly corresponds to TRBD1 (6 bases). Germline V gene data show CDR1 as MNHEY and CDR2 as SMNVEV (reference sequence). The CDR3 has 16 residues. V was shortened by 5 bases and J by 0 bases, with 14 bases between the two germline ends. As DNA, the CDR3 is TGTGCCAGCAGTGACACTCAGGGGAGTAGCAATCAGCCCCAGCATTTT. Protein product: CASSDTQGSSNQPQHF.

The chain combines TRBV4-3 with TRBJ2-6, with TRBD1 as a possible D gene (5 bases). Trimming cost V 2 bases and J 0 bases, with 11 bases left between them. This CDR3 has 17 amino acids. Germline lookup yields CDR1 LGHNA and CDR2 YSLEER. CDR3 protein: CASSQSTRGSGANVLTF. In DNA form, the CDR3 reads TGCGCCAGCAGCCAATCAACAAGGGGCTCTGGGGCCAACGTCCTGACTTTC.

The chain has TRBV6-5 and TRBJ1-5, with 10 bases lining up with TRBD1. The CDR3 has 15 amino acids. V was clipped by 6 bases and J by 4 bases; unmatched bases: 6. Germline CDR1 and CDR2: MNHEY and SVGAGI. The CDR3 coding sequence is TGTGCCAGCAGCCCGGGACAGGGGTTGAATCAGCCCCAGCATTTT. Translated: CASSPGQGLNQPQHF.

The chain uses TRBV5-1 and TRBJ2-7, with 11 bases aligning to TRBD1. This CDR3 region has 15 residues. Germline-derived CDR1 and CDR2 are SGHRS and YFSETQ. V lost 4 bases, J lost 7 bases, and 10 bases stayed unmatched. The CDR3 sequence is CASSRSGQGAREQYF. The CDR3 DNA reads TGCGCCAGCAGCCGGTCCGGACAGGGGGCCAGGGAGCAGTACTTC. The full variable domain, completed using reference TRBV5-1 and TRBJ2-7, is KAGVTQTPRYLIKTRGQQVTLSCSPISGHRSVSWYQQTPGQGLQFLFEYFSETQRNKGNFPGRFSGRQFSNSRSEMNVSTLELGDSALYLCASSRSGQGAREQYFGPGTRLTVT.

As to this clone: The identical CDR3 is also encoded by other nucleotide sequences in the sample. This chain joins TRBV18 and TRBJ2-7; D might be TRBD2 (6 bases). The germline V and J ends were trimmed by 6 bases and 0 bases, with 9 bases remaining between them. The CDR3 spans 13 residues. Per germline, CDR1 KGHSH and CDR2 LQKENI. The CDR3 bases are TGTGCCAGCTCCCCGCGGGACTCCTACGAGCAGTACTTC. It codes for CASSPRDSYEQYF.

The gene calls are TRBV24-1 and TRBJ2-4; D is ambiguous. Trimming took off 6 bases at V and 0 bases at J, with 5 bases between the two ends. Germline V gene sequence: CDR1 KGHDR, CDR2 SFDVKD. The length of the CDR3 is 13 residues. DNA for the CDR3: TGTGCCACCAGTCCCGGAGCCAAAAACATTCAGTACTTC. Translation: CATSPGAKNIQYF.

The gene calls are TRBV7-9 and TRBJ1-2; D may be TRBD1 (6 bases). The germline V and J ends were trimmed by 4 bases and 1 base, with 13 bases remaining between them. This CDR3 spans 15 amino acids. Germline V CDR1 and CDR2: SEHNR, FQNEAQ (reference sequence). The CDR3 DNA reads TGTGCCAGCAGCTCACAGGGAAGGAGTAACTATGGCTACACCTTC. Amino acids: CASSSQGRSNYGYTF.

The chain is built from TRBV4-1 and TRBJ2-7; tentative D call: TRBD1 (5 bases). Per germline, CDR1 MGHRA and CDR2 YSYEKL. This CDR3 has 15 residues. Trimming stripped 0 bases from V and 4 bases from J, with 13 bases between. DNA for the CDR3: TGCGCCAGCAGCCAAGAATCGACAGAGACTTACGAGCAGTACTTC. Its protein is CASSQESTETYEQYF.

This clone was counted only a few times. The chain joins TRBV7-6 to TRBJ2-2; 7 nucleotides match TRBD1. With V trimmed by 5 bases and J by 0 bases, 3 bases remained unmatched. Germline CDR1 and CDR2: SGHVS and FNYEAQ. The CDR3 has 15 amino acids. The chain's CDR3 is CASSHDRANTGELFF. The CDR3 nucleotides are TGTGCCAGCAGCCATGACAGGGCGAACACCGGGGAGCTGTTTTTT.

V usage is TRBV11-2 and J usage is TRBJ2-5; 14 bases line up with TRBD2. The CDR3 loop spans 16 amino acids. CDR1 is SGHAT, CDR2 FQNNGV, per germline. The V and J ends lost 5 bases and 4 bases, in that order; junction bases with no gene match: 6. CDR3 sequence reads: CASSRTTSGGAETQYF. Here the CDR3 DNA reads TGTGCCAGCAGCCGGACGACTAGCGGGGGGGCAGAGACCCAGTACTTC.